This T cell receptor beta chain was captured in a study of T cell responses to AZD1222 COVID-19 vaccine. Study overall: Pooling was applied to second doses at about 4 or about 12 weeks. Study findings and constraints: Reports indicate that nearly half of spike-specific TCRs are directed at unmutated variant regions. The donors showed a predominance of white British ancestry and of females, with possible underestimation of clonal diversity. Along spike, vaccine-associated CD4 TCRs were found throughout, with dominance at 160-218 and 743-854.

Generated by immunoSEQ multiplex PCR, the TCRdb table keeps only in-frame clones and is missing some. The sample lists around 94,000 clones; more than 85% were seen once. This CDR3 region has 18 residues. With regard to this clone: As yet, its antigen is unknown.

The chain is built from TRBV21-1 and TRBJ1-5; the D call in the table, TRBD1, was not verified against the DNA. TRBV21-1 has pseudogene status. The source is an adult in good health. The material was peripheral blood, obtained on day 0 of AZD1222 vaccination. CDR3 sequence reads: CASKPLGRTGISNQPQHF. The CDR3 DNA reads TGTGCCAGCAAGCCCCTAGGCCGGACAGGAATCAGCAATCAGCCCCAGCATTTT.